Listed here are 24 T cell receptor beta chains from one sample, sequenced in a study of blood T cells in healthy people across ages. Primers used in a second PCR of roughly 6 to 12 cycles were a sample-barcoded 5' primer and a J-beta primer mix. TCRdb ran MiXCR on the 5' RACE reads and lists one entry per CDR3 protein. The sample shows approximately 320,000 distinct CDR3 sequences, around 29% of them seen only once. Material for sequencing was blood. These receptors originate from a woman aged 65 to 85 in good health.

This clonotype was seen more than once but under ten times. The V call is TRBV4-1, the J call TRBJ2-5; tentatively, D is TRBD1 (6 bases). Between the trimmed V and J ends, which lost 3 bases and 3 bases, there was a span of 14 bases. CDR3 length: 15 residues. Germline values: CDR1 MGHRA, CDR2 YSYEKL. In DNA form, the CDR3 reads TGCGCCAGCAGCCACCAGGGACAACCGAAAGAGACCCAGTACTTC. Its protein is CASSHQGQPKETQYF.

The DNA of the CDR3 is TGTGCCAGCAGCGAGGGCGGGGAAAACACAGATACGCAGTATTTT. This codes for CASSEGGENTDTQYF. The rearrangement links TRBV7-2 to TRBJ2-3; tentative D call: TRBD2 (6 bases). Germline CDR1 reads SGHTA; CDR2 reads FQGNSA. The CDR3 has 15 amino acids. The germline V and J ends were trimmed by 5 bases and 2 bases, with 14 bases remaining between them.

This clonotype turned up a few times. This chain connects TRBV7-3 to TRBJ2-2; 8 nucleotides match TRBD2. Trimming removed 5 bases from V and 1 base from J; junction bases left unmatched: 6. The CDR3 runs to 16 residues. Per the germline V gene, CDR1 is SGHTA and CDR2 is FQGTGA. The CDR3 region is CASSPQAGGNTGELFF. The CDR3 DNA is TGTGCCAGCAGCCCCCAGGCGGGAGGGAACACCGGGGAGCTGTTTTTT.

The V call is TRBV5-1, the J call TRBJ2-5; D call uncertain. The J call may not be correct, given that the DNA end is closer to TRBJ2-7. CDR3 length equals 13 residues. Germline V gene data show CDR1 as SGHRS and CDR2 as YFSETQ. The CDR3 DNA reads TGCGCCAGCAGCTTGGGCCTCTTCTACGAGCAGTACTTC. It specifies CASSLGLFYEQYF.

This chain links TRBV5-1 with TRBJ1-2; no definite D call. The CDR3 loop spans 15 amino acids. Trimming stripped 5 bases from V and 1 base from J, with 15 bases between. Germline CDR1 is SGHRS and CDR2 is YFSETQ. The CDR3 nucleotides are TGCGCCAGCAGACTCGAACTACTGGTTAACTATGGCTACACCTTC. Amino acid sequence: CASRLELLVNYGYTF. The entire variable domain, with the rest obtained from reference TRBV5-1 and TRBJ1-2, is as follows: KAGVTQTPRYLIKTRGQQVTLSCSPISGHRSVSWYQQTPGQGLQFLFEYFSETQRNKGNFPGRFSGRQFSNSRSEMNVSTLELGDSALYLCASRLELLVNYGYTFGSGTRLTVV.

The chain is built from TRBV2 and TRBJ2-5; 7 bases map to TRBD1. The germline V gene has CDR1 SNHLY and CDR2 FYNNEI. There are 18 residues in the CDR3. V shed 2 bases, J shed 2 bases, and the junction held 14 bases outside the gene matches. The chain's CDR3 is CASSELSWSGDSQETQYF. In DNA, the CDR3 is TGTGCCAGCAGTGAATTATCATGGAGTGGGGACAGTCAAGAGACCCAGTACTTC.

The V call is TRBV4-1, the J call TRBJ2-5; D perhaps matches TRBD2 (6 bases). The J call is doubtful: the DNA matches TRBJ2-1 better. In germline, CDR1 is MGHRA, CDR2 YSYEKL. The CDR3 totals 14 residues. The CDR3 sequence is CASNPFLSSGEQFF. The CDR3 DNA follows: TGCGCCAGCAACCCCTTCCTAAGTAGCGGAGAGCAGTTCTTC.

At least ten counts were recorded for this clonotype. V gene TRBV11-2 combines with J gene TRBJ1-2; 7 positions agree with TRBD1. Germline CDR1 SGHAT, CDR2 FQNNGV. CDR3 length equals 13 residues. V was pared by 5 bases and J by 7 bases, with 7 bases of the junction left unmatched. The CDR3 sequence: CASSRDSLGGYTF. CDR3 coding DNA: TGTGCCAGCAGCCGGGACAGTTTGGGTGGCTACACCTTC.

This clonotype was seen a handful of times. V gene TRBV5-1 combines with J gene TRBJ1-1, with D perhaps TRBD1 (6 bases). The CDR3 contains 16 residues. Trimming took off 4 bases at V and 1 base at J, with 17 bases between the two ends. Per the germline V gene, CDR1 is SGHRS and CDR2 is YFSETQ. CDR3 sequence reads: CASSQKQGWENTEAFF. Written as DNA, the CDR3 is TGCGCCAGCAGCCAGAAGCAGGGGTGGGAGAACACTGAAGCTTTCTTT. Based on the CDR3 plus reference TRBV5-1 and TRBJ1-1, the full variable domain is KAGVTQTPRYLIKTRGQQVTLSCSPISGHRSVSWYQQTPGQGLQFLFEYFSETQRNKGNFPGRFSGRQFSNSRSEMNVSTLELGDSALYLCASSQKQGWENTEAFFGQGTRLTVV.

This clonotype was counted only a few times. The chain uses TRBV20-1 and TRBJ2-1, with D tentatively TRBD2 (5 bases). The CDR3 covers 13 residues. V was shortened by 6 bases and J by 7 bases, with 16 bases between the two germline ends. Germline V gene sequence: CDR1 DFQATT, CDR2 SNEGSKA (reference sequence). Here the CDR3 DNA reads TGCAGTGCACTTGGGAGCCGCTCTAATGAGCAGTTCTTC. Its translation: CSALGSRSNEQFF.

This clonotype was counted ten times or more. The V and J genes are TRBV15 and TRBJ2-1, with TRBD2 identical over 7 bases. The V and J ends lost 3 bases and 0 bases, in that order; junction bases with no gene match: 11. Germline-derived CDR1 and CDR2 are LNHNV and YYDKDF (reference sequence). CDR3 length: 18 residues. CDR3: CATSSTGRGGSSYNEQFF. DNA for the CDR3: TGTGCCACCAGCAGCACCGGTCGGGGCGGGAGCTCCTACAATGAGCAGTTCTTC.

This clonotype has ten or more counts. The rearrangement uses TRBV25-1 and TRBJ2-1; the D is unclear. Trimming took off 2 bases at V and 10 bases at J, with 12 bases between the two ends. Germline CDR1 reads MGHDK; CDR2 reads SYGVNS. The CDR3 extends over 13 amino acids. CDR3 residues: CASSEMSFREQFF. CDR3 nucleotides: TGTGCCAGCAGTGAAATGTCATTTCGGGAGCAGTTCTTC.

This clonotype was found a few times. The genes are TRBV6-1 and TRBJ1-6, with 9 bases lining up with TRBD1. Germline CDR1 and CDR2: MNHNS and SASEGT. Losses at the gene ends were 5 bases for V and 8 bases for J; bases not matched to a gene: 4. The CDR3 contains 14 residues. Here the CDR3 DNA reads TGTGCCAGCAGTACAGGACAGGGGCATTCACCCCTCCACTTT. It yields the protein CASSTGQGHSPLHF.

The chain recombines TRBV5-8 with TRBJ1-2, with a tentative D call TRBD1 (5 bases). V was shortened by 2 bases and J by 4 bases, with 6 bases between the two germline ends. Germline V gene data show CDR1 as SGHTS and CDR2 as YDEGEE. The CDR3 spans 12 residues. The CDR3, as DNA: TGTGCCAGCAGCTTCGACAGCTATGGCTACACCTTC. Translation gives CASSFDSYGYTF.

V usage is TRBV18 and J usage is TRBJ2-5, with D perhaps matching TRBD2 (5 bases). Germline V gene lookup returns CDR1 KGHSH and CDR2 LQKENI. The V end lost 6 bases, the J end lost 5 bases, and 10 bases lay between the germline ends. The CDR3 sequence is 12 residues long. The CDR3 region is CASSGVQETQYF. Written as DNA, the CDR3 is TGTGCCAGCTCCGGGGTTCAGGAGACCCAGTACTTC. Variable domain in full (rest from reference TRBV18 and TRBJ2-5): NAGVMQNPRHLVRRRGQEARLRCSPMKGHSHVYWYRQLPEEGLKFMVYLQKENIIDESGMPKERFSAEFPKEGPSILRIQQVVRGDSAAYFCASSGVQETQYFGPGTRLLVL.

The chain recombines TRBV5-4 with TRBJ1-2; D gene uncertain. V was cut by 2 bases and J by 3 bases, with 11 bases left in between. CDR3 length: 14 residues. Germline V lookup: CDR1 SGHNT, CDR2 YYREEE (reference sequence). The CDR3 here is CASSLRGIDYGYTF. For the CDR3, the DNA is TGTGCCAGCAGCTTAAGAGGGATCGACTATGGCTACACCTTC.

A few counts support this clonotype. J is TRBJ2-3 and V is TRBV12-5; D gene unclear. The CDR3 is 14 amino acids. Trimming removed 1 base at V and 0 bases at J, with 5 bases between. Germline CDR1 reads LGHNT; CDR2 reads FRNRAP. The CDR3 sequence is CASGLGTSTDTQYF. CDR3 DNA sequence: TGTGCTAGTGGTTTGGGAACTAGCACAGATACGCAGTATTTT.

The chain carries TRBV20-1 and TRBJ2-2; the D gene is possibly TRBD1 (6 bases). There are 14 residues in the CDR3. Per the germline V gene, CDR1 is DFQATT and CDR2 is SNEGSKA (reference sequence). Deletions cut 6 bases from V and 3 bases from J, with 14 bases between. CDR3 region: CSAPGQEDTGELFF. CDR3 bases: TGCAGTGCCCCGGGACAAGAGGACACCGGGGAGCTGTTTTTT.

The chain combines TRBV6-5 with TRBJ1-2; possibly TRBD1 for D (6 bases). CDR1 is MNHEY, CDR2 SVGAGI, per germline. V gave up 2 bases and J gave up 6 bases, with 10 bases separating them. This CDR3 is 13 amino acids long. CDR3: CASSYGGRNGYTF. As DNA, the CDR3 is TGTGCCAGCAGTTACGGGGGGCGGAATGGCTACACCTTC.

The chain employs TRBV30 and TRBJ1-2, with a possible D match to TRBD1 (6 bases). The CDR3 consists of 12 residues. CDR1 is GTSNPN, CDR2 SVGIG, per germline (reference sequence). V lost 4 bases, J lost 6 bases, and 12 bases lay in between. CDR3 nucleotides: TGTGCCTGGAAAGAGGGGGGTCATGGCTACACCTTC. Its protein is CAWKEGGHGYTF.

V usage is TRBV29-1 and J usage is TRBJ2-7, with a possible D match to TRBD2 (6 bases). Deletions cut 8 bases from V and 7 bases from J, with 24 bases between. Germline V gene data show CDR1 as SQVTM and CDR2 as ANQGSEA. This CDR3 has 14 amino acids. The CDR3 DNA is TGCAGCACCTCACTCAGCGGGCGGAGCGGAGAGCAGTACTTC. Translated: CSTSLSGRSGEQYF.

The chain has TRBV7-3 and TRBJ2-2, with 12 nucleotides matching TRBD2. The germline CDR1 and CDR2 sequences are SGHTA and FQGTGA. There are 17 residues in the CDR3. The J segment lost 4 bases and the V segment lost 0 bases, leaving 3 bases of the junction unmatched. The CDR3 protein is CASSLTSGLAGTGELFF. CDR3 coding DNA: TGTGCCAGCAGCTTAACGTCGGGACTAGCGGGCACCGGGGAGCTGTTTTTT.

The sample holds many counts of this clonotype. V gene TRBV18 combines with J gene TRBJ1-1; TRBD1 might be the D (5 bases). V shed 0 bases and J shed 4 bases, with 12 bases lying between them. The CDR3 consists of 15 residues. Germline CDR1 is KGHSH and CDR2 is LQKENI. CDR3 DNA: TGTGCCAGCTCACCACCGAATCAGGGCGGCACTGAAGCTTTCTTT. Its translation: CASSPPNQGGTEAFF.

The CDR3 region is CSAVRRGQSYGYTF. CDR3 coding DNA: TGCAGTGCCGTACGCAGGGGGCAAAGCTATGGCTACACCTTC. The V call is TRBV20-1, the J call TRBJ1-2, with 8 bases aligning to TRBD1. V shed 6 bases and J 4 bases; nucleotides not matched to a gene: 10. This CDR3 contains 14 residues. Germline CDR1 reads DFQATT; CDR2 reads SNEGSKA (reference sequence).